This TCR beta chain comes out of a study of type 1 regulatory T cells. Study at large: This in vitro CD4 product, T-allo10, is enriched for Tr1 cells and alloantigen-specific.

As for this clonotype: Its target is unknown.

This CDR3 is built from 13 residues. V was clipped by 2 bases and J by 7 bases, with 12 bases between them. Germline assignment: CDR1 DFQATT and CDR2 SNEGSKA (reference sequence). TCRdb redid the calling of the reads with MiXCR, one entry per CDR3 protein. This sample has over 55,000 distinct CDR3 sequences, with 63% found just once. The graft donor-derived T-allo10 cells reportedly recognize host alloantigens, are anergic, and suppress alloantigen-specifically. Sequences were obtained from cultured T cells, either the whole culture or a sorted T cell fraction (not recorded which). Subset defined: Tr1-enriched cell product generated in vitro against host alloantigens. The clonotype was recovered from a human donor in good health. The chain links TRBV20-1 to TRBJ2-1, with D unclear. CDR3 sequence (DNA): TGCAGTGCTAGACAAATACTCGGAAATGAGCAGTTCTTC. Its translation: CSARQILGNEQFF.